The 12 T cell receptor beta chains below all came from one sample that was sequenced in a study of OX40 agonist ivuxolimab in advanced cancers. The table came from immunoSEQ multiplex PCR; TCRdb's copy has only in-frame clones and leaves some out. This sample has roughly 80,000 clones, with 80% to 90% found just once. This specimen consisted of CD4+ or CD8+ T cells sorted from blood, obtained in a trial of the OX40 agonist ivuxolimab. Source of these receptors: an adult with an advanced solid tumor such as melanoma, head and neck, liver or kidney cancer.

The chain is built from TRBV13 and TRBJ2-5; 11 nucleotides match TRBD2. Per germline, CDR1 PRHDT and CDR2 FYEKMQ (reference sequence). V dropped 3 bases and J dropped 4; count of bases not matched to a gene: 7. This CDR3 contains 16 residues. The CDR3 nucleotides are TGTGCCAGCAGCTTTCGGCTAGCGGGAGGAGGAGAGACCCAGTACTTC. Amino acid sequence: CASSFRLAGGGETQYF. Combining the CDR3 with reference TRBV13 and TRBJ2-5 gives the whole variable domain AAGVIQSPRHLIKEKRETATLKCYPIPRHDTVYWYQQGPGQDPQFLISFYEKMQSDKGSIPDRFSAQQFSDYHSELNMSSLELGDSALYFCASSFRLAGGGETQYFGPGTRLLVL.

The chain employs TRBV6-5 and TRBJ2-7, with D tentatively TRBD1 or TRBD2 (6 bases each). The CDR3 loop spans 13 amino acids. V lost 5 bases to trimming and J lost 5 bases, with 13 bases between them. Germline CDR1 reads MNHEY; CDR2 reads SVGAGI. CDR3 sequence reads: CASSARGENEQYF. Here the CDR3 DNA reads TGTGCCAGCAGTGCGAGGGGGGAGAACGAGCAGTACTTC.

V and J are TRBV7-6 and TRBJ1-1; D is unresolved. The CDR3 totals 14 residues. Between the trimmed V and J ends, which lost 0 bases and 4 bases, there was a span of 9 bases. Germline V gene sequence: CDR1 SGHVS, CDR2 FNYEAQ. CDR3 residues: CASSLALGGTEAFF. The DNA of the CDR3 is TGTGCCAGCAGCTTAGCCCTGGGTGGCACTGAAGCTTTCTTT.

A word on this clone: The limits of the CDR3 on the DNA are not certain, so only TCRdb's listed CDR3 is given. The CDR3 sequence: CASSFAFGTGSCTDTQYF. The chain combines TRBV12-1 with TRBJ2-3; the table's D call, TRBD1, has no DNA check behind it. TRBV12-1 is noted as a pseudogene. The CDR3 contains 18 residues when both ends are counted.

The CDR3 loop is CASSSLSYEQYF. Written as DNA, the CDR3 is TGTGCCAGCAGCTCCCTTTCCTACGAGCAGTACTTC. V gene TRBV7-9 combines with J gene TRBJ2-7; D gene ambiguous. CDR1 is SEHNR and CDR2 is FQNEAQ in the germline V gene (reference sequence). The CDR3 has 12 residues. Trimming shortened V by 4 bases and J by 1 base, and 5 bases separated the two germline ends. Supplemented by reference TRBV7-9 and TRBJ2-7, the full variable domain reads DTGVSQNPRHKITKRGQNVTFRCDPISEHNRLYWYRQTLGQGPEFLTYFQNEAQLEKSRLLSDRFSAERPKGSFSTLEIQRTEQGDSAMYLCASSSLSYEQYFGPGTRLTVT.

CDR3 region: CASSFNGAGTEAFF. CDR3 DNA sequence: TGTGCCAGCAGTTTCAATGGGGCAGGCACTGAAGCTTTCTTT. The chain employs TRBV27 and TRBJ1-1, with a possible D match to TRBD1 (5 bases). With 3 bases removed from V and 4 bases from J, the gap between germline ends came to 12 bases. This CDR3 has 14 amino acids. Germline CDR1 reads MNHEY; CDR2 reads SMNVEV (reference sequence).

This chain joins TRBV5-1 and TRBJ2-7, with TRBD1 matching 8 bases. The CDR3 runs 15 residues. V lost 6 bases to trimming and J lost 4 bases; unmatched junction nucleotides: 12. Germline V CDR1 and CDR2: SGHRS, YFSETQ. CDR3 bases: TGCGCCAGCACCAAGTCCGGGACAGGCGAATACGAGCAGTACTTC. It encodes CASTKSGTGEYEQYF.

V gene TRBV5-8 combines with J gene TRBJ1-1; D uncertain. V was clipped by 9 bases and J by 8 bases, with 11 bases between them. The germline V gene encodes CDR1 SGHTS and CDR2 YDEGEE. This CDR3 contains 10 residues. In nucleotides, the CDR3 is TGTGCCACCGAGCTCATAGAAGCTTTCTTT. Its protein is CATELIEAFF.

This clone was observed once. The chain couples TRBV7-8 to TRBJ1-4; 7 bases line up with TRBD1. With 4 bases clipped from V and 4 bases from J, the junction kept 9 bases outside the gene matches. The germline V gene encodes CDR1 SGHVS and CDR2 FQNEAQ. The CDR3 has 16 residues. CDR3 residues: CASSSRTGGDNEKLFF. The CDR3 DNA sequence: TGTGCCAGCAGCTCCCGGACAGGAGGGGATAATGAAAAACTGTTTTTT.

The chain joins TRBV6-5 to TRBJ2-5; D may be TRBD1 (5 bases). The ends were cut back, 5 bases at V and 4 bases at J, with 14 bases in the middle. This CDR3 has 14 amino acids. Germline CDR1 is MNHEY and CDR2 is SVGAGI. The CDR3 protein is CASSSWGGLETQYF. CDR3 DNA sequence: TGTGCCAGCAGTAGCTGGGGCGGATTAGAGACCCAGTACTTC.

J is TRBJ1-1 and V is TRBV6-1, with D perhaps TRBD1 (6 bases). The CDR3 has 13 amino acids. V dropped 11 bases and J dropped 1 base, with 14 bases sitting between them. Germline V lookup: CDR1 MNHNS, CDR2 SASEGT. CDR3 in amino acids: CAAGGAQNTEAFF. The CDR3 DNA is TGTGCCGCGGGGGGCGCCCAGAACACTGAAGCTTTCTTT.

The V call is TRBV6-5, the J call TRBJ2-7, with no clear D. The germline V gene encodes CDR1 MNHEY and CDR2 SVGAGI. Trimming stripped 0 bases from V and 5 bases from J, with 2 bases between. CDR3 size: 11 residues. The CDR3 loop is CASSYSHEQYF. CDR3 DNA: TGTGCCAGCAGTTACTCGCACGAGCAGTACTTC.